Detailed here is one TCR beta chain. V shed 8 bases and J 0 bases; nucleotides not matched to a gene: 5. The CDR3 totals 15 residues. Per germline, CDR1 SGHTA and CDR2 FQGNSA. TCRdb's table, derived via immunoSEQ multiplex PCR, lists solely in-frame clones and lacks some. The table lists 200,000 to 250,000 clones, around 86% of them singletons, with 8% to 10% in the top ten. The sample is drawn from a study of blood T cell repertoires in COVID-19. Study-level background: Specimens from acute and convalescent COVID-19 originated in the United States, Italy and Spain.

The sequence was collected from a woman older than 75 with COVID-19, enrolled during active disease. Sample: peripheral blood. The chain has TRBV7-2 and TRBJ2-3; 10 bases fit TRBD1. The CDR3 sequence: CASGRQGASTDTQYF. The CDR3 DNA reads TGTGCCAGCGGGAGACAGGGGGCTAGCACAGATACGCAGTATTTT.